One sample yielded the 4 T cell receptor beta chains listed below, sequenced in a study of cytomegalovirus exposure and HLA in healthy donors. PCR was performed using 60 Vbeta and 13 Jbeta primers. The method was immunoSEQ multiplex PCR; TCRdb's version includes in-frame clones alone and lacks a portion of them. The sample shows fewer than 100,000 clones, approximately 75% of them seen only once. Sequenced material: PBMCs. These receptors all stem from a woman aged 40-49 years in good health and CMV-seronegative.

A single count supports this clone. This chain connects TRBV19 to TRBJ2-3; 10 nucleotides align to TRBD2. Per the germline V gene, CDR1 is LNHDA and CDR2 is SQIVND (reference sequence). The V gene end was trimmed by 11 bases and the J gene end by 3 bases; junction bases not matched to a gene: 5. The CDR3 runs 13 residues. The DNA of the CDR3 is TGTGCCCGAGAGCGGGGGGGAACAGATACGCAGTATTTT. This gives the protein CARERGGTDTQYF.

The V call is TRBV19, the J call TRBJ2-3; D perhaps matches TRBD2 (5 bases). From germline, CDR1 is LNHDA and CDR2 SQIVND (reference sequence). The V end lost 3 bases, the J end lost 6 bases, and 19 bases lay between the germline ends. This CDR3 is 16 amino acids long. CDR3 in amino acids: CASSIPSPSNSDTQYF. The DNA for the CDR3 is TGTGCCAGTAGTATCCCCTCGCCTAGCAACTCGGATACGCAGTATTTT.

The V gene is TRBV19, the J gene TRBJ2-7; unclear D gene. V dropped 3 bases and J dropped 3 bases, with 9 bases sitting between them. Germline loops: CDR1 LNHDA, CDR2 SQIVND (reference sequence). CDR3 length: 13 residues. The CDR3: CASSMRNGYEQYF. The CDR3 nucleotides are TGTGCCAGTAGTATGCGGAACGGCTACGAGCAGTACTTC.

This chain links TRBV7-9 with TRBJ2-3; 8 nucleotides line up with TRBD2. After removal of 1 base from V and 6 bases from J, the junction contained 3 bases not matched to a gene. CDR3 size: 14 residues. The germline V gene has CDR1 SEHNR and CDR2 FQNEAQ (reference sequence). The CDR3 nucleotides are TGTGCCAGCAGCTTAGGGCGGGGGGCTGATACGCAGTATTTT. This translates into CASSLGRGADTQYF.